Below, one TCR beta chain is given with its context. What it binds is not known. The data were obtained in a study of graft-versus-host responses after intestinal transplantation. Study information: Recipients across the board were started on anti-thymocyte globulin induction, then kept on tacrolimus and steroids for two to four years.

Here immunoSEQ multiplex PCR was the method, and the copy in TCRdb shows in-frame clones only, minus some. Among some 120,000 clones listed, roughly nine tenths were seen once. CDR1 and CDR2 (germline): KGHSH, LQKENI. There are 15 residues in the CDR3. The ends were cut back, 3 bases at V and 1 base at J, with 9 bases in the middle. The receptor was derived from a human donor who received an intestinal transplant. The chain combines TRBV18 with TRBJ1-4, with D tentatively TRBD1 (5 bases). This material consisted of unstimulated CD4+ T cells sorted from spleen or lymph node cells, taken before intestinal transplant. Here the CDR3 reads CASSPGAGTNEKLFF. CDR3 nucleotide sequence: TGTGCCAGCTCACCTGGGGCAGGAACTAATGAAAAACTGTTTTTT.